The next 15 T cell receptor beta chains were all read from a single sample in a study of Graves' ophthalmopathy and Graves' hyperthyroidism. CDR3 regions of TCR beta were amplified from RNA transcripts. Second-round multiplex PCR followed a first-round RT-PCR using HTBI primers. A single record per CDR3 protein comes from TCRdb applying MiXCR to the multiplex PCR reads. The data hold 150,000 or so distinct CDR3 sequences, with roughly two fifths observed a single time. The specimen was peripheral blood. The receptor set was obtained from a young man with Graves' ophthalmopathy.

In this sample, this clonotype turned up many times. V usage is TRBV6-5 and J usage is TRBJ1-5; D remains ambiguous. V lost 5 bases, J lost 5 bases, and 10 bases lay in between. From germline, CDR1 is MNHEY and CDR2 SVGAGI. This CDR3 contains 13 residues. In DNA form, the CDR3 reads TGTGCCAGCAGTCCCGCGGGATATCAGCCCCAGCATTTT. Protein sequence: CASSPAGYQPQHF.

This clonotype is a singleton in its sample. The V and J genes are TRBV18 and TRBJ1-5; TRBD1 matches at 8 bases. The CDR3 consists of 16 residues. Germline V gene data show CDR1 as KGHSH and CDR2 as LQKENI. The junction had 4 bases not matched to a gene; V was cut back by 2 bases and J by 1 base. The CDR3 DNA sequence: TGTGCCAGCTCACCATTTAGGACAGGGAGCAATCAGCCCCAGCATTTT. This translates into CASSPFRTGSNQPQHF. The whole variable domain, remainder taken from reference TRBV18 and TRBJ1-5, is NAGVMQNPRHLVRRRGQEARLRCSPMKGHSHVYWYRQLPEEGLKFMVYLQKENIIDESGMPKERFSAEFPKEGPSILRIQQVVRGDSAAYFCASSPFRTGSNQPQHFGDGTRLSIL.

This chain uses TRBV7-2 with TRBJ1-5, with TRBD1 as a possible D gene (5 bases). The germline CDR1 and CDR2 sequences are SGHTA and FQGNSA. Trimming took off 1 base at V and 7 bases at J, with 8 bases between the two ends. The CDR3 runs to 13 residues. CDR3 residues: CASSLGGEQPQHF. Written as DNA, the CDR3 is TGTGCCAGCAGCTTAGGAGGGGAACAGCCCCAGCATTTT.

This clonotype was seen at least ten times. This CDR3 reads CASSYHGKNSPLHF. The CDR3 bases are TGTGCCAGCAGTTACCACGGAAAGAATTCACCCCTCCACTTT. The chain recombines TRBV6-5 with TRBJ1-6, with D uncertain. CDR3 length: 14 amino acids. Germline V gene data show CDR1 as MNHEY and CDR2 as SVGAGI. Trimming removed 2 bases from V and 7 bases from J, with 9 bases in between.

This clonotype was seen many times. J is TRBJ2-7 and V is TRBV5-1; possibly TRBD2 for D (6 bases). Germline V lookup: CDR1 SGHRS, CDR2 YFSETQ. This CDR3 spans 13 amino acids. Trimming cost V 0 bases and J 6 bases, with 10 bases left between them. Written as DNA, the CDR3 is TGCGCCAGCAGCTTGGTTCGGGAGAGCGAGCAGTACTTC. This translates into CASSLVRESEQYF. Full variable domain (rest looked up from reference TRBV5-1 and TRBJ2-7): KAGVTQTPRYLIKTRGQQVTLSCSPISGHRSVSWYQQTPGQGLQFLFEYFSETQRNKGNFPGRFSGRQFSNSRSEMNVSTLELGDSALYLCASSLVRESEQYFGPGTRLTVT.

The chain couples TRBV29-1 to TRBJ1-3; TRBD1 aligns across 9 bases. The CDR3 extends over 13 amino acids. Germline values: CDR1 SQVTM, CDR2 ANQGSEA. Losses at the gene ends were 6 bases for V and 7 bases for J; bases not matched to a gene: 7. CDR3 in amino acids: CSVDDRGSNTIYF. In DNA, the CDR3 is TGCAGCGTCGACGACAGGGGGAGCAACACCATATATTTT.

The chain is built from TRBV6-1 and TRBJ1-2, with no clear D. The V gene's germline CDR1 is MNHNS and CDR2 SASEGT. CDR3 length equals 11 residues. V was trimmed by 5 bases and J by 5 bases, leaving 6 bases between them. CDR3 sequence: CASSQLYGYTF. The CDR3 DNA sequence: TGTGCCAGCAGTCAACTATATGGCTACACCTTC.

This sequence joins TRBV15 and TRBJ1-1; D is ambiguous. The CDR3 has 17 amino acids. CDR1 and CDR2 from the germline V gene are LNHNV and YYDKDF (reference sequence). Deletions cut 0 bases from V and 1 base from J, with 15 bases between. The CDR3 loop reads CATSRDGRRRTNTEAFF. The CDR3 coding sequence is TGTGCCACCAGCAGAGATGGCCGGAGACGGACGAACACTGAAGCTTTCTTT.

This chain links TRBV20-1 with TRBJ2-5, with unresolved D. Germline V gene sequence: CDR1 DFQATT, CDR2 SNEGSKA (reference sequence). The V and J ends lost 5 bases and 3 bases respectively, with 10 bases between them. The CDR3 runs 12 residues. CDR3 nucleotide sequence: TGCAGTGCTCGACCAGAAGAAGAGACCCAGTACTTC. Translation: CSARPEEETQYF.

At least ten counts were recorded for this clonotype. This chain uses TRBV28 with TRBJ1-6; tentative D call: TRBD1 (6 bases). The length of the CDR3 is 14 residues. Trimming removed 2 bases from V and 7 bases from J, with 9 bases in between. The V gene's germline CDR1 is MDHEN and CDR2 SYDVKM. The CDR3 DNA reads TGTGCCAGCAGTTTACCCGACAGGAATTCACCCCTCCACTTT. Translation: CASSLPDRNSPLHF.

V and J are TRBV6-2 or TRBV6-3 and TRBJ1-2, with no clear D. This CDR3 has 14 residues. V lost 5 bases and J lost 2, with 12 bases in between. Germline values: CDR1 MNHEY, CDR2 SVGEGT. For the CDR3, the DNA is TGTGCCAGCAGTGGAATTCTTGGGAACTATGGCTACACCTTC. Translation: CASSGILGNYGYTF.

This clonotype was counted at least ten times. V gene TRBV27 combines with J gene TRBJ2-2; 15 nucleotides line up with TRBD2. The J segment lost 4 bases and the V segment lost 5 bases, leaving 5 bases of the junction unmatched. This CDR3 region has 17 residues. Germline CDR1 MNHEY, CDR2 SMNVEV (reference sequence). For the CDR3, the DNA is TGTGCCAGCAGTAGGACTAGCGGGAGGGCCGGCACCGGGGAGCTGTTTTTT. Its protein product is CASSRTSGRAGTGELFF.

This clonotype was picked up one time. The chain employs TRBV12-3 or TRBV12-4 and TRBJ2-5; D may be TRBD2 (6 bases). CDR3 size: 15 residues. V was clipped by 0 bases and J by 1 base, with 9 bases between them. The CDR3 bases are TGTGCCAGCAGTTTAGCGGGAGGCCTCCAAGAGACCCAGTACTTC. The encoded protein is CASSLAGGLQETQYF.

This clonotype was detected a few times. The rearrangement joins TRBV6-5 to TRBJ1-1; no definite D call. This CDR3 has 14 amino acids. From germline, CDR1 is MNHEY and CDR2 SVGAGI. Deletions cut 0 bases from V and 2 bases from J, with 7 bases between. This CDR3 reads CASSYSFGNTEAFF. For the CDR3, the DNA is TGTGCCAGCAGTTACTCCTTTGGCAACACTGAAGCTTTCTTT.

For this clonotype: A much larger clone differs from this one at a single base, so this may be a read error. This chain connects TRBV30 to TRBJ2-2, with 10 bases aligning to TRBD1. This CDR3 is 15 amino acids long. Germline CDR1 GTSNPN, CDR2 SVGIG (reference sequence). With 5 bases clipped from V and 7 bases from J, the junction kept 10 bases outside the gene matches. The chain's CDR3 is CAWDKVTGGIGELFF. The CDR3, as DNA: TGTGCCTGGGATAAGGTGACAGGGGGCATCGGGGAGCTGTTTTTT.